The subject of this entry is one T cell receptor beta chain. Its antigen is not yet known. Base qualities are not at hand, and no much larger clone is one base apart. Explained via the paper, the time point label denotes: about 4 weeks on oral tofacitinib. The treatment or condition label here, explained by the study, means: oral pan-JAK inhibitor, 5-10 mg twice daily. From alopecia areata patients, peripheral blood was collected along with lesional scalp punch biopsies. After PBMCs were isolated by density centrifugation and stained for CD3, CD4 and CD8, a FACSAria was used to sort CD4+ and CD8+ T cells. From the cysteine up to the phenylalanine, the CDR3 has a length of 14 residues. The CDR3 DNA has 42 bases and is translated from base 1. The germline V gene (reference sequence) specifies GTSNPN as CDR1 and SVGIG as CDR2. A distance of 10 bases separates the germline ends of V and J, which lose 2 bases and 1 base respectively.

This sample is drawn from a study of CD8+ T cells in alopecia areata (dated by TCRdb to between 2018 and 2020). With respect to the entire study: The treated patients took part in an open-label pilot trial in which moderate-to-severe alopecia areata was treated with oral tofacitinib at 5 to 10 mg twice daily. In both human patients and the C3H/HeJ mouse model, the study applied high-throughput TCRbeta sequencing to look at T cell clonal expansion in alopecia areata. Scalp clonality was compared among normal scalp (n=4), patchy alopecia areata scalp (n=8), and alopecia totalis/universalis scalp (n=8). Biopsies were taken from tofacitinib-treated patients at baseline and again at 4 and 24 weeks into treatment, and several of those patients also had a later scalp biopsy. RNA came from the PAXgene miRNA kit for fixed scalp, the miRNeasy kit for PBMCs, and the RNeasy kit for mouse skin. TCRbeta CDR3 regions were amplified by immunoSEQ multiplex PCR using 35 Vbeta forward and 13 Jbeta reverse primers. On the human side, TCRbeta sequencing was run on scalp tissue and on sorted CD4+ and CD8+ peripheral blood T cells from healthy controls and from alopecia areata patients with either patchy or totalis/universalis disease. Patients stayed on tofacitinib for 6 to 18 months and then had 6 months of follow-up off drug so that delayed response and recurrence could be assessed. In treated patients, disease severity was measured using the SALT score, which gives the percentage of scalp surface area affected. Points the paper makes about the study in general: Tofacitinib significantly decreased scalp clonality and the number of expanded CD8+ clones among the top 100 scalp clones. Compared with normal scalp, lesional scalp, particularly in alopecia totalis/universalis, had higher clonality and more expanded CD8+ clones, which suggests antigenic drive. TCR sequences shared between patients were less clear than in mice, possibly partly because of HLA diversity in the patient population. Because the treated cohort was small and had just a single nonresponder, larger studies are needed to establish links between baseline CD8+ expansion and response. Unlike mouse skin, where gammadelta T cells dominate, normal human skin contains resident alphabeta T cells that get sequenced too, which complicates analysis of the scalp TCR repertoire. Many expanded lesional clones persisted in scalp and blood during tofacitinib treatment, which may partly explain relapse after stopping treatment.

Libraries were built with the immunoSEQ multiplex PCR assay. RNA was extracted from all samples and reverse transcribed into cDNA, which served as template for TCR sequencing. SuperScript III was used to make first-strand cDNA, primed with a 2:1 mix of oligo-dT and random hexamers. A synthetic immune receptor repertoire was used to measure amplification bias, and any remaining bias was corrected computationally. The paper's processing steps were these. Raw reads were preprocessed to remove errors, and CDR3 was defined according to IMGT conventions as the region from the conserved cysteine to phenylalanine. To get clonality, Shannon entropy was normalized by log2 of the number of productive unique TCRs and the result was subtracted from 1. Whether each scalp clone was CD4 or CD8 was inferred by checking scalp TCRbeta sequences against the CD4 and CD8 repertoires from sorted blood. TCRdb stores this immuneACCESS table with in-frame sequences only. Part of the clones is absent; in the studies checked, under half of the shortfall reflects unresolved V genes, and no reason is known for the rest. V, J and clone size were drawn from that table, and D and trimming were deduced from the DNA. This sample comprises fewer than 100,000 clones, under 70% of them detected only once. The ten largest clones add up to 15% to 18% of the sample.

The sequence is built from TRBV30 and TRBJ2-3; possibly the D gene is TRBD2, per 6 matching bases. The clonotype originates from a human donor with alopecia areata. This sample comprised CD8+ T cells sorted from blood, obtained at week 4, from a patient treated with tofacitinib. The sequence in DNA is TGTGCCTGGAGTATGGGACTCGGCACAGATACGCAGTATTTT. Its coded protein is CAWSMGLGTDTQYF.